These T cell receptor beta chains were read from a single sample in a study of beta chain features in type 1 diabetes. Libraries were prepared by immunoSEQ multiplex PCR; TCRdb keeps only in-frame clonotypes and omits some of them. The sample has roughly 140,000 clones, about 7.3% seen once; the top ten hold 0.55% to 0.65%. The specimen sequenced was central memory CD4+ T cells from blood. The receptors here all came from a man between 18 and 35 years old in good health. CDR3s include the opening cysteine and the closing phenylalanine or tryptophan. Fields, in order: clone size, V gene, J gene, D gene, CDR3 protein, CDR3 DNA. The D gene is left open where the match is weak. Clone size appears in some rows only: once, few, many, or a class for an expanded clone.

.	TRBV15	TRBJ2-7	.	CATSRDWDTGISYEQYF	TGTGCCACCAGCAGAGATTGGGATACAGGGATATCCTACGAGCAGTACTTC
.	TRBV7-8	TRBJ2-6	.	CASSSRGGTGANVLTF	TGTGCCAGCAGCTCGCGAGGTGGCACCGGGGCCAACGTCCTGACTTTC
many	TRBV29-1	TRBJ1-2	.	CSVDRGAYGYTF	TGCAGCGTTGACAGGGGCGCCTATGGCTACACCTTC
.	TRBV19	TRBJ1-1	.	CASSIDRYNSLNTEAFF	TGTGCCAGTAGTATAGACCGCTATAACAGCCTGAACACTGAAGCTTTCTTT
many	TRBV13	TRBJ2-2	TRBD1	CASSYRQGRTGELFF	TGTGCCAGCAGCTACCGACAGGGTCGGACCGGGGAGCTGTTTTTT
few	TRBV7-9	TRBJ1-5	.	CASSLGGGNQPQHF	TGTGCCAGCAGCTTGGGAGGGGGCAATCAGCCCCAGCATTTT
.	TRBV28	TRBJ1-2	.	CASSTRGGYTF	TGTGCCAGCAGTACCAGGGGTGGCTACACCTTC
.	TRBV6-6	TRBJ2-3	.	CASSEPGADTQYF	TGTGCCAGCAGTGAGCCAGGGGCAGATACGCAGTATTTT
.	TRBV27	TRBJ1-5	TRBD1	CATATGINQPQHF	TGTGCCACCGCGACAGGGATCAATCAGCCCCAGCATTTT
few	TRBV11-2	TRBJ2-1	.	CASSLMESTYNEQFF	TGTGCCAGCAGCTTAATGGAGAGTACGTACAATGAGCAGTTCTTC
few	TRBV10-3	TRBJ1-2	.	CAISWGQQEGTVYGYTF	TGTGCCATCAGTTGGGGCCAGCAGGAGGGGACGGTCTATGGCTACACCTTC
.	TRBV28	TRBJ2-1	.	CASSLPRYSYNEQFF	TGTGCCAGCAGTTTACCCCGTTACTCCTACAATGAGCAGTTCTTC
.	TRBV7-2	TRBJ1-5	.	CASSQGATISNQPQHF	TGTGCCAGCAGCCAAGGGGCCACAATTAGCAATCAGCCCCAGCATTTT
few	TRBV9	TRBJ2-1	TRBD2	CASSPKLAGGLVGYNEQFF	TGTGCCAGCAGCCCCAAACTAGCGGGGGGGCTAGTGGGCTACAATGAGCAGTTCTTC
many	TRBV7-2	TRBJ2-1	.	CASSGYGSNEQFF	TGTGCCAGCAGCGGCTATGGGAGCAATGAGCAGTTCTTC
many	TRBV29-1	TRBJ2-7	TRBD1	CSADRGHEQYF	TGCAGCGCTGACAGGGGCCACGAGCAGTACTTC
few	TRBV4-3	TRBJ2-5	TRBD2	CASSQEISGRGLETQYF	TGCGCCAGCAGCCAAGAGATTAGCGGGAGGGGGTTGGAGACCCAGTACTTC
.	TRBV7-9	TRBJ2-2	.	CASSLVATGELFF	TGTGCCAGCAGCTTAGTAGCCACCGGGGAGCTGTTTTTT
.	TRBV7-3	TRBJ1-2	.	CASSPTRQNGYTF	TGTGCCAGCAGCCCAACCCGACAGAATGGCTACACCTTC
many	TRBV28	TRBJ1-2	.	CASSPGYGYTF	TGTGCCAGCAGTCCGGGCTATGGCTACACCTTC
few	TRBV7-9	TRBJ2-1	.	CASTNSGGGPYNEQFF	TGTGCCAGCACTAATTCCGGGGGAGGACCCTACAATGAGCAGTTCTTC
.	TRBV28	TRBJ1-1	.	CAASSFQGRSTEAFF	TGTGCCGCCAGCAGTTTCCAGGGGCGCAGCACTGAAGCTTTCTTT
few	TRBV18	TRBJ2-2	.	CASSPFRDWSGELFF	TGTGCCAGCTCACCATTCAGGGATTGGTCCGGGGAGCTGTTTTTT
few	TRBV6-5	TRBJ2-5	TRBD1	CASSGGQGLGETQYF	TGTGCCAGCAGTGGGGGACAGGGGCTGGGAGAGACCCAGTACTTC
.	TRBV19	TRBJ2-6	TRBD2	CASSIGRGGDFSGANVLTF	TGTGCCAGTAGTATAGGACGTGGGGGGGACTTCTCTGGGGCCAACGTCCTGACTTTC
few	TRBV28	TRBJ1-1	.	CASSSTGNPEAFF	TGTGCCAGCTCCTCCACAGGAAATCCTGAAGCTTTCTTT
.	TRBV2	TRBJ2-7	TRBD1	CASSPRTGGYEQYF	TGTGCCAGCAGCCCTAGGACAGGGGGCTACGAGCAGTACTTC
few	TRBV28	TRBJ2-7	.	CASSSSGLLSYEQYF	TGTGCCAGCAGTTCATCGGGACTTCTTTCCTACGAGCAGTACTTC
few	TRBV7-2	TRBJ1-5	TRBD1	CASSPPGGQGGQPQHF	TGTGCCAGCAGCCCCCCGGGGGGACAGGGTGGACAGCCCCAGCATTTT
.	TRBV7-2	TRBJ2-2	TRBD1	CASSPGQGQTGELFF	TGTGCCAGCAGCCCTGGACAGGGACAGACCGGGGAGCTGTTTTTT
few	TRBV6-6	TRBJ2-1	TRBD1	CASSSNRGRGNEQFF	TGTGCCAGCAGTTCAAACAGGGGGCGCGGCAATGAGCAGTTCTTC
few	TRBV11-2	TRBJ2-1	TRBD2	CASSWIAGGRGEQFF	TGTGCCAGCAGCTGGATAGCGGGGGGCAGGGGTGAGCAGTTCTTC
many	TRBV29-1	TRBJ2-1	.	CSVGGGSNEQFF	TGCAGCGTTGGCGGAGGGAGCAATGAGCAGTTCTTC
.	TRBV5-4	TRBJ1-2	.	CASSSRGRGARAYGYTF	TGTGCCAGCAGCTCCCGGGGGAGGGGGGCGAGGGCCTATGGCTACACCTTC
few	TRBV4-3	TRBJ1-3	TRBD1	CASSQGRAGQDSGNTIYF	TGCGCCAGCAGCCAAGGACGTGCGGGACAGGACTCTGGAAACACCATATATTTT
.	TRBV7-2	TRBJ2-7	TRBD2	CASRGTSSYEQYF	TGTGCCAGCAGGGGGACTAGTTCCTACGAGCAGTACTTC
.	TRBV6-1	TRBJ1-2	.	CASSEGGGQTLFYGYTF	TGTGCCAGCAGTGAAGGGGGAGGGCAGACCCTGTTCTATGGCTACACCTTC
.	TRBV27	TRBJ2-3	TRBD2	CATRLAGAGSTDTQYF	TGTGCCACTCGACTAGCGGGGGCTGGTAGCACAGATACGCAGTATTTT
.	TRBV5-1	TRBJ2-5	.	CASSPGTQKETQYF	TGCGCCAGCAGCCCCGGGACACAAAAAGAGACCCAGTACTTC
few	TRBV29-1	TRBJ1-5	.	CSVGGGDQPQHF	TGCAGCGTTGGAGGCGGAGATCAGCCCCAGCATTTT
.	TRBV7-2	TRBJ1-2	TRBD1	CASSRDRINYGYTF	TGTGCCAGCAGCCGGGACAGAATTAACTATGGCTACACCTTC
few	TRBV30	TRBJ2-6	TRBD2	CAWSVGRTISGANVLTF	TGTGCCTGGAGTGTCGGGAGGACCATTTCTGGGGCCAACGTCCTGACTTTC
few	TRBV7-2	TRBJ2-1	TRBD2	CASSLDQSGTTGAYNEQFF	TGTGCCAGCAGCTTAGATCAAAGTGGGACTACGGGGGCCTACAATGAGCAGTTCTTC
.	TRBV7-2	TRBJ1-5	.	CASSLSAAARQPQHF	TGTGCCAGCAGCTTGTCGGCGGCTGCGCGTCAGCCCCAGCATTTT
few	TRBV7-2	TRBJ2-5	TRBD2	CASSSTSGQETQYF	TGTGCCAGCAGCTCCACTAGCGGCCAAGAGACCCAGTACTTC
few	TRBV7-2	TRBJ2-7	.	CASSSTSDILLYF	TGTGCCAGCAGTTCAACATCGGACATCCTACTGTACTTC
few	TRBV2	TRBJ1-5	.	CASTRQGNQPQHF	TGTGCCAGCACAAGACAGGGCAATCAGCCCCAGCATTTT
many	TRBV29-1	TRBJ1-1	TRBD1	CSVSGQGGTEAFF	TGCAGCGTTTCGGGACAGGGAGGTACTGAAGCTTTCTTT
.	TRBV6-5	TRBJ2-3	TRBD2	CASSYSIGGTDTQYF	TGTGCCAGCAGTTACTCGATCGGGGGGACGGATACGCAGTATTTT
.	TRBV28	TRBJ1-2	.	CASRTGLNYGYTF	TGTGCCAGCAGAACCGGACTGAACTATGGCTACACCTTC
.	TRBV30	TRBJ2-1	.	CAWSVLESEQFF	TGTGCCTGGAGTGTACTGGAGAGTGAGCAGTTCTTC
few	TRBV5-8	TRBJ2-7	TRBD1	CASSIPQGARLVRSEQYF	TGTGCCAGCAGCATCCCACAGGGGGCGCGTCTCGTCCGCTCCGAGCAGTACTTC
many	TRBV5-5	TRBJ2-1	.	CASSLAPSFALNEQFF	TGTGCCAGCAGCTTGGCCCCTAGTTTTGCCTTAAATGAGCAGTTCTTC